Sequencing of this T cell receptor (beta chain) was carried out in a study of blood T cell repertoires in COVID-19. Patients of the Seattle cohort, enrolled during active infection, were followed longitudinally. This CDR3 is built from 13 residues. The V and J ends lost 5 bases and 8 bases respectively, with 15 bases between them. Under the authors' procedure: Amplification from reference gene primers served as the basis for estimated nucleated cell counts. Assay used: immunoSEQ multiplex PCR; TCRdb lists only in-frame clones, some missing. That table gives V, J and clone size, and the DNA gave D and trimming. The sample yields roughly 200,000 clones, 80% to 85% seen once.

Sequenced sample: peripheral blood. This chain uses TRBV12-3 or TRBV12-4 with TRBJ1-1; D gene unclear. This clonotype was obtained from a woman over 75 with COVID-19, enrolled during active disease. The CDR3, as DNA: TGTGCCAGCAGTCCGGGGTGGCCCAAAGAAGCTTTCTTT. Encoded protein: CASSPGWPKEAFF.